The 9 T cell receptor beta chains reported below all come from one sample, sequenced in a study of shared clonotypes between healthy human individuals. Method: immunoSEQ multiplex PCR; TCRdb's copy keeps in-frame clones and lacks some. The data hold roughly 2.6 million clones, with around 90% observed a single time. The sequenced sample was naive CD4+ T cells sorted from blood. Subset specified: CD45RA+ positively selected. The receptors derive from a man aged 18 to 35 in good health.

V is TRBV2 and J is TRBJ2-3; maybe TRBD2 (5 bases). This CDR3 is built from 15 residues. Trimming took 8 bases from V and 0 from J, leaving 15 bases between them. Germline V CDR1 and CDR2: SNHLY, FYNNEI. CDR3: CASSVGSSSTDTQYF. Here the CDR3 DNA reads TGTGCCAGCTCCGTTGGGAGTTCTAGCACAGATACGCAGTATTTT.

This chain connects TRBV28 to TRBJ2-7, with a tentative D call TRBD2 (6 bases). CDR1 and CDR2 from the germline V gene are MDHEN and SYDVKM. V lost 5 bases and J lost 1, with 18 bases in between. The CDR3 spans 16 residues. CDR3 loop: CASSPQGAGRSYEQYF. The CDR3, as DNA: TGTGCCAGCAGTCCCCAGGGCGCGGGAAGGTCCTACGAGCAGTACTTC. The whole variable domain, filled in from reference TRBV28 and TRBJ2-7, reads DVKVTQSSRYLVKRTGEKVFLECVQDMDHENMFWYRQDPGLGLRLIYFSYDVKMKEKGDIPEGYSVSREKKERFSLILESASTNQTSMYLCASSPQGAGRSYEQYFGPGTRLTVT.

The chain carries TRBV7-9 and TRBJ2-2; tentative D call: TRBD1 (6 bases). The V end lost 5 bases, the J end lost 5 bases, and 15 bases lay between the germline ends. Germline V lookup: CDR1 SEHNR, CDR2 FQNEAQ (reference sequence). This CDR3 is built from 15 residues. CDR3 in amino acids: CASSPYRVGTGELFF. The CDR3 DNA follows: TGTGCCAGCAGCCCCTACAGGGTAGGAACCGGGGAGCTGTTTTTT.

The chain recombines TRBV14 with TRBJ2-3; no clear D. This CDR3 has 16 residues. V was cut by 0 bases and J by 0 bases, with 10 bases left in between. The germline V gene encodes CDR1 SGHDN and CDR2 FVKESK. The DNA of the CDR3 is TGTGCCAGCAGCCAAGATCAAGCGAGAAGCACAGATACGCAGTATTTT. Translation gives CASSQDQARSTDTQYF. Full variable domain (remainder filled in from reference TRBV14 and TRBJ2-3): EAGVTQFPSHSVIEKGQTVTLRCDPISGHDNLYWYRRVMGKEIKFLLHFVKESKQDESGMPNNRFLAERTGGTYSTLKVQPAELEDSGVYFCASSQDQARSTDTQYFGPGTRLTVL.

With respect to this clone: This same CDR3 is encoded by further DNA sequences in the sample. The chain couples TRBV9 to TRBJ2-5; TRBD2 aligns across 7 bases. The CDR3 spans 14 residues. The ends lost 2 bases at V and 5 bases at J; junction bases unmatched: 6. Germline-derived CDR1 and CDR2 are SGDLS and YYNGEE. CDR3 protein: CASSVQTGGETQYF. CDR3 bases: TGTGCCAGCAGCGTTCAAACCGGGGGGGAGACCCAGTACTTC.

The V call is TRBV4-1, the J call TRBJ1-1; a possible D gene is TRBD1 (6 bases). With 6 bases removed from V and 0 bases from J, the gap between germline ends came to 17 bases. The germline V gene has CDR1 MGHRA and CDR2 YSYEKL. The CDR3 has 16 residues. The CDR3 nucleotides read TGCGCCAGCAGACTAACAGGGACCGCGATGAACACTGAAGCTTTCTTT. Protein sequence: CASRLTGTAMNTEAFF.

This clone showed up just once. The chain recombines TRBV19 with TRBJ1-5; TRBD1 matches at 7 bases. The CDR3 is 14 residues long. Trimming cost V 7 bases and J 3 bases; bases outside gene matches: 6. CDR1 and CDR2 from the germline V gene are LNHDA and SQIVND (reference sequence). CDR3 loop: CASKGDSYNQPQHF. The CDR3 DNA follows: TGTGCCAGTAAGGGGGACAGCTACAATCAGCCCCAGCATTTT.

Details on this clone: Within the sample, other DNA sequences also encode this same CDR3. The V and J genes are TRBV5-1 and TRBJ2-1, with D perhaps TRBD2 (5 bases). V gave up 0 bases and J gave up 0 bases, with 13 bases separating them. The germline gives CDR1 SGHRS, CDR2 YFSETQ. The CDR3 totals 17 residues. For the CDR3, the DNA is TGCGCCAGCAGCTTGGAGCCGACTGGGAGCTCCTACAATGAGCAGTTCTTC. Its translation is CASSLEPTGSSYNEQFF.

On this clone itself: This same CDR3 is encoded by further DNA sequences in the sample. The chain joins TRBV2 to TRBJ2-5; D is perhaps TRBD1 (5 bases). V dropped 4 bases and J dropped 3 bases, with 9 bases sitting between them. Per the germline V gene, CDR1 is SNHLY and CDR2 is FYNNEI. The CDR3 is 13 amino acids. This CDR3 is CASSGNRKETQYF. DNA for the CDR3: TGTGCCAGCAGTGGGAACAGGAAAGAGACCCAGTACTTC.